This TCR delta chain was captured in a study of delta chains in infants with herpesvirus infections. Background on the study: Infants in Uganda were tracked from birth through primary CMV infection. The study, taken as a whole, reports: Only the first time point after infection showed the public clonotype.

Reverse transcription of PBMC RNA used primers specific for the gamma and delta chains. TCRdb ran CATT on the RT-PCR reads. The table has about 1,400 delta-chain clones, less than 8.5% seen once; the top ten hold roughly 10%. This clone ranks as medium-sized. The antigen is unknown. Material: peripheral blood, obtained at time point 1 of longitudinal follow-up. The TCR was taken from a human donor who was a Ugandan infant, either HIV-exposed or HIV-unexposed (not recorded which).

Here the CDR3 reads CALHPRPFPAGSPYLKLIF. The CDR3, as DNA: TGTGCTCTACATCCCCGGCCTTTTCCCGCGGGGTCACCATACCTTAAACTCATCTTT. The chain uses TRDV1 and TRDJ1; no reliable D call. CDR3 length equals 19 residues. CDR1 TSWWSYY and CDR2 QGS come from the germline V gene. Trimming took off 9 bases at V and 7 bases at J, with 36 bases between the two ends.